This entry lists 21 T cell receptor beta chains sequenced from one sample in a study of T cells after yellow fever vaccination. Each CDR3 protein is one row after TCRdb ran MiXCR on the 5' RACE reads. This table has some 350,000 distinct CDR3 sequences, about 4% appearing once. Sample: PBMCs, taken 5 days after the yellow fever booster vaccination. The receptors were sampled from a man aged 18 to 30 who received the YFV17D yellow fever vaccine.

The chain joins TRBV7-8 to TRBJ2-7; unclear D gene. The CDR3 totals 13 residues. Germline V CDR1 and CDR2: SGHVS, FQNEAQ. Trimming pared 1 base from V and 11 bases from J, leaving 15 bases between. DNA for the CDR3: TGTGCCAGCAGCTTAGGGGTTGAGAGAGCGAAGTACTTC. Protein product: CASSLGVERAKYF.

The sample holds a few counts of this clonotype. The CDR3 DNA reads TGCGCCAGCAGCCAACACCCTACGGGAGTCTCTGGAAACACCATATATTTT. It yields the protein CASSQHPTGVSGNTIYF. The chain is built from TRBV4-1 and TRBJ1-3, with D unresolved. V shed 2 bases and J shed 0 bases, with 14 bases lying between them. Germline CDR1 and CDR2: MGHRA and YSYEKL. CDR3 length: 17 residues.

This clonotype was seen repeatedly, ten times or more. The chain uses TRBV5-1 and TRBJ2-1, with 7 bases lining up with TRBD2. Germline CDR1 is SGHRS and CDR2 is YFSETQ. The length of the CDR3 is 15 residues. V lost 4 bases to trimming and J lost 0 bases; unmatched junction nucleotides: 4. CDR3 region: CASSPSGPSYNEQFF. For the CDR3, the DNA is TGCGCCAGCAGCCCTAGCGGACCCTCCTACAATGAGCAGTTCTTC.

The V and J genes are TRBV9 and TRBJ2-2; TRBD2 agrees at 7 bases. Germline V gives CDR1 SGDLS, CDR2 YYNGEE. V shed 4 bases, J shed 2 bases, and the junction held 5 bases outside the gene matches. CDR3 length: 15 residues. CDR3 region: CASSLSGENTGELFF. The CDR3 DNA is TGTGCCAGCAGCTTGAGCGGGGAAAACACCGGGGAGCTGTTTTTT.

This clonotype was counted ten times or more. This chain connects TRBV9 to TRBJ2-1; D uncertain. Trimming pared 0 bases from V and 0 bases from J, leaving 7 bases between. Germline CDR1 is SGDLS and CDR2 is YYNGEE. The CDR3 is made up of 15 amino acids. The CDR3 here is CASSVGRSSYNEQFF. The CDR3 DNA reads TGTGCCAGCAGCGTAGGAAGGAGCTCCTACAATGAGCAGTTCTTC. Full variable domain (outside the CDR3, taken from reference TRBV9 and TRBJ2-1): DSGVTQTPKHLITATGQRVTLRCSPRSGDLSVYWYQQSLDQGLQFLIQYYNGEERAKGNILERFSAQQFPDLHSELNLSSLELGDSALYFCASSVGRSSYNEQFFGPGTRLTVL.

This clonotype has a handful of counts. The rearrangement joins TRBV6-5 to TRBJ2-2, with TRBD2 matching 11 bases. Germline V lookup: CDR1 MNHEY, CDR2 SVGAGI. J gave up 7 bases and V 6 bases, and 10 bases lay outside the gene matches. This CDR3 region has 16 residues. The CDR3 sequence is CASRGTSGGLGGELFF. CDR3 bases: TGTGCCAGCAGGGGAACTAGCGGGGGTTTGGGCGGGGAGCTGTTTTTT.

V usage is TRBV5-5 and J usage is TRBJ2-3, with D hard to call. The ends were cut back, 2 bases at V and 0 bases at J, with 13 bases in the middle. Germline V gene sequence: CDR1 SGHKS, CDR2 YYEKEE (reference sequence). This CDR3 contains 16 residues. This CDR3 reads CASSFVGTTSTDTQYF. For the CDR3, the DNA is TGTGCCAGCAGCTTCGTAGGTACCACTAGCACAGATACGCAGTATTTT.

The chain has TRBV4-1 and TRBJ2-7; D not resolved. V was pared by 2 bases and J by 5 bases, with 16 bases between. CDR3 length: 15 amino acids. The V gene's germline CDR1 is MGHRA and CDR2 YSYEKL. CDR3: CASSQRVDGIDEQYV. In nucleotides, the CDR3 is TGCGCCAGCAGCCAAAGAGTGGACGGAATCGACGAGCAGTACGTC.

The table lists this clonotype with a few counts. This chain links TRBV9 with TRBJ1-1; D is unresolved. The CDR3 runs 14 residues. In germline, CDR1 is SGDLS, CDR2 YYNGEE. The V and J ends lost 2 bases and 0 bases respectively, with 8 bases between them. CDR3 in amino acids: CASSVGDLNTEAFF. As DNA, the CDR3 is TGTGCCAGCAGCGTGGGAGACCTGAACACTGAAGCTTTCTTT.

This clonotype was counted a few times. The gene calls are TRBV5-1 and TRBJ1-1; a weak D match, TRBD1 (5 bases). The CDR3 is made up of 13 amino acids. Trimming removed 0 bases from V and 6 bases from J, with 9 bases in between. Germline assignment: CDR1 SGHRS and CDR2 YFSETQ. The chain's CDR3 is CASSLDPTAEAFF. Written as DNA, the CDR3 is TGCGCCAGCAGCTTGGATCCGACAGCTGAAGCTTTCTTT.

The genes are TRBV27 and TRBJ2-5; TRBD1 matches at 8 bases. CDR3 length equals 16 residues. Per germline, CDR1 MNHEY and CDR2 SMNVEV (reference sequence). The J segment lost 0 bases and the V segment lost 6 bases, leaving 9 bases of the junction unmatched. The CDR3 sequence is CASRFQGAGNQETQYF. The CDR3 DNA is TGTGCCAGCAGGTTTCAGGGGGCGGGGAACCAAGAGACCCAGTACTTC.

Only a few counts were recorded for this clonotype. The chain is built from TRBV18 and TRBJ2-2, with 11 bases that match TRBD1. The CDR3 contains 15 residues. V was pared by 7 bases and J by 7 bases, with 8 bases of the junction left unmatched. Looked up from germline, CDR1 is KGHSH and CDR2 is LQKENI. CDR3 region: CASFRGQGADGELFF. The CDR3 DNA is TGTGCCAGCTTCCGAGGACAGGGGGCTGACGGGGAGCTGTTTTTT. Full variable domain (missing parts from reference TRBV18 and TRBJ2-2): NAGVMQNPRHLVRRRGQEARLRCSPMKGHSHVYWYRQLPEEGLKFMVYLQKENIIDESGMPKERFSAEFPKEGPSILRIQQVVRGDSAAYFCASFRGQGADGELFFGEGSRLTVL.

This rearrangement joins TRBV19 to TRBJ1-1; 8 bases fit TRBD1. Germline trimming cut 11 bases from V and 4 bases from J; bases unmatched to any gene: 9. Germline CDR1 is LNHDA and CDR2 is SQIVND (reference sequence). This CDR3 contains 13 residues. DNA of the CDR3: TGTGCCGTGAAGCAGGGGGCGCTCACTGAAGCTTTCTTT. This encodes CAVKQGALTEAFF. Supplemented by reference TRBV19 and TRBJ1-1, the full variable domain reads DGGITQSPKYLFRKEGQNVTLSCEQNLNHDAMYWYRQDPGQGLRLIYYSQIVNDFQKGDIAEGYSVSREKKESFPLTVTSAQKNPTAFYLCAVKQGALTEAFFGQGTRLTVV.

In this sample, this clonotype turned up many times. For the CDR3, the DNA is TGTGCCAGCAGCCCCTTTAGGGGCCACAATGAGCAGTTCTTC. It encodes CASSPFRGHNEQFF. The V gene is TRBV7-2, the J gene TRBJ2-1; maybe TRBD1 (5 bases). V was trimmed by 5 bases and J by 5 bases, leaving 13 bases between them. Per the germline V gene, CDR1 is SGHTA and CDR2 is FQGNSA. CDR3 length: 14 residues. Using reference TRBV7-2 and TRBJ2-1 for the parts outside the CDR3, the full variable domain is GAGVSQSPSNKVTEKGKDVELRCDPISGHTALYWYRQSLGQGLEFLIYFQGNSAPDKSGLPSDRFSAERTGGSVSTLTIQRTQQEDSAVYLCASSPFRGHNEQFFGPGTRLTVL.

This clonotype was recorded a few times. V and J are TRBV19 and TRBJ2-5; D might be TRBD2 (5 bases). CDR3 length: 15 residues. Germline CDR1 reads LNHDA; CDR2 reads SQIVND (reference sequence). Deletions cut 3 bases from V and 1 base from J, with 12 bases between. CDR3 amino acids: CASSIFRGFQETQYF. In DNA form, the CDR3 reads TGTGCCAGTAGTATTTTTCGGGGATTCCAAGAGACCCAGTACTTC. The variable domain in full, with the rest retrieved from reference TRBV19 and TRBJ2-5, is DGGITQSPKYLFRKEGQNVTLSCEQNLNHDAMYWYRQDPGQGLRLIYYSQIVNDFQKGDIAEGYSVSREKKESFPLTVTSAQKNPTAFYLCASSIFRGFQETQYFGPGTRLLVL.

This clonotype was counted a few times. The chain uses TRBV25-1 and TRBJ1-4, with 9 bases matching TRBD1. Germline V gives CDR1 MGHDK, CDR2 SYGVNS. The ends lost 5 bases at V and 5 bases at J; junction bases unmatched: 3. This CDR3 is built from 14 residues. The CDR3 coding sequence is TGTGCCAGCAGTAGGGGACAGGGCAATGAAAAACTGTTTTTT. It is translated as CASSRGQGNEKLFF.

The genes are TRBV7-6 and TRBJ1-2; D is uncertain. The CDR3 contains 15 residues. CDR1 is SGHVS and CDR2 is FNYEAQ in the germline V gene. V dropped 1 base and J dropped 4 bases, with 13 bases sitting between them. The CDR3 here is CASSLEETSFYGYTF. CDR3 bases: TGTGCCAGCAGCTTAGAGGAAACAAGCTTCTATGGCTACACCTTC.

This clonotype was recorded at least ten times. The chain recombines TRBV11-2 with TRBJ2-7; the match to TRBD1 covers 8 bases. CDR1 and CDR2 (germline): SGHAT, FQNNGV. The CDR3 is made up of 13 amino acids. Trimming cost V 6 bases and J 3 bases; bases outside gene matches: 4. The CDR3 DNA is TGTGCCAGCAGTAGGACAGGGTACTACGAGCAGTACGTC. Residues: CASSRTGYYEQYV.

This clonotype was seen a handful of times. The V call is TRBV6-2 or TRBV6-3, the J call TRBJ2-1; no clear D gene. Trimming stripped 5 bases from V and 5 bases from J, with 13 bases between. The CDR3 runs 14 residues. The germline gives CDR1 MNHEY, CDR2 SVGEGT. This chain's CDR3 is CASSPQISNNEQFF. CDR3 bases: TGTGCCAGCAGTCCACAGATAAGTAACAATGAGCAGTTCTTC.

The rearrangement links TRBV19 to TRBJ2-2; TRBD2 is a possible D gene (6 bases). The CDR3 contains 15 residues. Between the trimmed V and J ends, which lost 3 bases and 3 bases, there was a span of 11 bases. The germline gives CDR1 LNHDA, CDR2 SQIVND (reference sequence). The CDR3 sequence: CASSISGLYTGELFF. The CDR3 DNA is TGTGCCAGTAGTATCTCGGGACTGTACACCGGGGAGCTGTTTTTT.

The chain joins TRBV29-1 to TRBJ1-2, with D uncertain. Trimming shortened V by 3 bases and J by 4 bases, and 12 bases separated the two germline ends. The CDR3 sequence is 13 residues long. Germline V gives CDR1 SQVTM, CDR2 ANQGSEA. The CDR3 reads CSVDYEGGYGYTF. The CDR3 DNA reads TGCAGCGTTGACTATGAGGGCGGCTATGGCTACACCTTC.